This T cell receptor (beta chain) was captured in a study of identical twins. This clonotype has just a few counts. Antigen: not known. J lost 3 bases, V lost 1 base, and 5 bases had no gene match. CDR3 length: 16 amino acids. CDR1 is DFQATT, CDR2 SNEGSKA, per germline (reference sequence). Study outcomes and limitations: Compared with models, monozygotic twins showed more out-of-frame TCR alpha sharing.

TCRdb reprocessed the 5' RACE reads with MiXCR, giving one entry per CDR3 protein. The table has around 490,000 distinct CDR3 sequences, around 15% seen once; the top ten hold 0.44%. These data also formed part of another study, on yellow fever vaccine responses in identical twins. That study reports: Twins' vaccine T cell responses were reported to seem partly convergent and partly personalized.

This clonotype originated in a woman aged 18-35 years in good health. The source material was CD4+ T cells sorted from blood. V and J are TRBV20-1 and TRBJ2-1; 11 nucleotides align to TRBD2. DNA for the CDR3: TGCAGTGCTAGAGGTCGGGGACTAGCGGACTACAATGAGCAGTTCTTC. Translating it yields CSARGRGLADYNEQFF.